This entry is about one T cell receptor beta chain. Antigen specificity is unknown. Primers included in the PCR were 60 Vbeta and 13 Jbeta primers. The table came from immunoSEQ multiplex PCR; TCRdb's copy has only in-frame clones and leaves some out. The sample includes around 100,000 clones, 81% seen only once; the top ten take roughly 4%. This sample is drawn from a study of cytomegalovirus exposure and HLA in healthy donors. Study information: Caucasian-associated ancestry cluster membership applied to about four fifths of under 450 genotyped donors.

Samples came from healthy bone marrow donors. The CDR3 is 13 amino acids. Germline V gene data show CDR1 as KGHSH and CDR2 as LQKENI. Germline trimming cut 6 bases from V and 5 bases from J; bases unmatched to any gene: 4. Regarding the study as a whole: For most TCR sequences rarity was the rule, although some public TCRs occurred in many donors.

Specimen: PBMCs. The receptor's source is a woman aged 70-85 years in good health and CMV-seropositive. The chain carries TRBV18 and TRBJ2-5; 9 bases map to TRBD1. CDR3 region: CASSRGQGETQYF. CDR3 nucleotides: TGTGCCAGCTCCCGCGGACAGGGGGAGACCCAGTACTTC.